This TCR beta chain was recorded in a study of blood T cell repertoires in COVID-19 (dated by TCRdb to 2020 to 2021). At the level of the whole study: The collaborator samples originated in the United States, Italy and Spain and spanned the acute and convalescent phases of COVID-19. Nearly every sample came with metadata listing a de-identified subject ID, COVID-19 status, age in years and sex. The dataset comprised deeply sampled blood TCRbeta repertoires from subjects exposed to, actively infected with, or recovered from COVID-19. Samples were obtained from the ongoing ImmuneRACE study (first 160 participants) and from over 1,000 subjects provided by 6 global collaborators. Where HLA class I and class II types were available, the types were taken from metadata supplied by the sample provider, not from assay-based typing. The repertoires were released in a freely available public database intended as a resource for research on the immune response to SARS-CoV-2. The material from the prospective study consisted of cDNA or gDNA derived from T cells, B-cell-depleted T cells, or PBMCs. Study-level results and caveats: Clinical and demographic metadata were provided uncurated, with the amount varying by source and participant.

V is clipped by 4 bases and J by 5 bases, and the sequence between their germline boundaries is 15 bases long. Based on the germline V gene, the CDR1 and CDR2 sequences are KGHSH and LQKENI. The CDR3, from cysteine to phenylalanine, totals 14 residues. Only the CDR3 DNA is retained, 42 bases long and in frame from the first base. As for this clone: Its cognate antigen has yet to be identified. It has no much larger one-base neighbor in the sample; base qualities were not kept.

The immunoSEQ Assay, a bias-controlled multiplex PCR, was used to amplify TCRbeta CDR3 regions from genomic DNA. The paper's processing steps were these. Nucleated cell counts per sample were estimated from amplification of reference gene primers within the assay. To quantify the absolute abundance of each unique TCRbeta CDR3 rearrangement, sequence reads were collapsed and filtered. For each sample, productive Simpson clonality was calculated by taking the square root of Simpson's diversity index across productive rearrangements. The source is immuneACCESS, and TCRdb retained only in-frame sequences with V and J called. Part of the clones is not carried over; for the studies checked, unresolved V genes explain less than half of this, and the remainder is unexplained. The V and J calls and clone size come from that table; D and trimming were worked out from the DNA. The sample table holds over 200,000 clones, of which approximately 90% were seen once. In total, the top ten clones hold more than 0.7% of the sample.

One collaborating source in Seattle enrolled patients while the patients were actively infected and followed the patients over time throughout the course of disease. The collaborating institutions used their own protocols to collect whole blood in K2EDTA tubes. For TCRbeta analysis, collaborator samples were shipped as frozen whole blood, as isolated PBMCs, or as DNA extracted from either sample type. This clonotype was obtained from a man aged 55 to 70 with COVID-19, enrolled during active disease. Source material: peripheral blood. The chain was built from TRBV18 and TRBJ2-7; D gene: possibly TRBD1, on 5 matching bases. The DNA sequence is TGTGCCAGCTCACTTCAGGGAAGCATGGACGAGCAGTACTTC. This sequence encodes CASSLQGSMDEQYF.